Detailed here is one T cell receptor (beta chain). The data derive from a study of Ad26.COV2.S vaccination and SARS-CoV-2 variants. Sample treatment: roughly 20 received Ad26.COV2.S at low or high dose, single or two shots; 5 received placebo; per-sample allocation not given. On day 63 after the first injection, vaccine and placebo recipients gave samples. J lost 5 bases, V lost 7 bases, and 5 bases had no gene match. This CDR3 has 13 amino acids. Germline CDR1 is GTSNPN and CDR2 is SVGIG (reference sequence). Sequencing was performed with immunoSEQ multiplex PCR; in TCRdb, only in-frame clones are kept and a portion is missing. The data show more than 300,000 clones, about 85% seen once.

This sequence was found in a person between 18 and 65 years old who received the Ad26.COV2.S COVID-19 vaccine or a placebo. The sample in question was peripheral blood, obtained in a trial of Ad26.COV2.S vaccine versus placebo. The chain carries TRBV30 and TRBJ2-5; 12 nucleotides agree with TRBD1. The DNA for the CDR3 is TGTGCCTTTCGGGACAGGGGGCCTGAGACCCAGTACTTC. It yields the protein CAFRDRGPETQYF.